This is a list of T cell receptor beta chains from one sample in a study of T cell responses to AZD1222 COVID-19 vaccine. Clones were sequenced by immunoSEQ multiplex PCR, and TCRdb holds only the in-frame ones, with some missing. The top ten clones hold 1.5% to 2% of a sample with roughly 150,000 clones, roughly 90% of them seen once. The sample consisted of peripheral blood, taken 28 days after the second AZD1222 dose. These receptors were taken from an adult who received the AZD1222 COVID-19 vaccine. The CDR3 runs from the conserved cysteine through the conserved F or W.

>TRBV7-2
CASSYINSYEQYF
>TRBV28
CATVESGGFYNEQFF
>TRBV18
CASFQGVGTEAFF
>TRBV6-6
CASSYRGLTEAFF
>TRBV5-1
CASRKQGVYEQYF
>TRBV7-9
CASSLLGGSGNTIYF
>TRBV25-1
CASSGVQVYGYTF
>TRBV27
CASLPNPDYSNQPQHF
>TRBV29-1
CSVRQVGETQYF
>TRBV6-6
CAIGQGANTEAFF
>TRBV5-1
CASSLAGGMGSTEAFF
>TRBV19
CASRLTHQETQYF
>TRBV27
CASTNQPWETQYF
>TRBV6-5
CASSRDHTNQPQHF
>TRBV9
CASSVGWGKENTIYF
>TRBV4-1
CASSQNRVTNYGYTF
>TRBV27
CASSWGTGSSNGYTF
>TRBV28
CASSQDRIGGYTF
>TRBV4-3
CASSQDGGAGYGYTF
>TRBV19
CASSARGLNTEAFF
>TRBV20-1
CSARDQRQLFF
>TRBV27
CASSTGTGYGYTF
>TRBV9
CASSPPFAGYTF
>TRBV2
CASSKDGYEQYF
>TRBV19
CASSPAGVGQPQHF
>TRBV6-5
CASGKPGVQETQYF
>TRBV6-2/TRBV6-3
CASSRGRLTGDTQYF
>TRBV5-8
CASSLVGTGKLFF
>TRBV9
CASSVATGRAATF
>TRBV27
CASSQNQVQPQHF
>TRBV6-5
CASSPGRMTDTQYF
>TRBV27
CASSCQPQHF
>TRBV30
CAWKKGVDGYTF
>TRBV29-1
CSVRGGAPSQPQHF
>TRBV11-2
CASSLGGEGEQFF
>TRBV5-4
CASSSQGGGDEKLFF
>TRBV11-2
CASSLDRTEAFF
>TRBV4-1
CASSKQGSSGRANTGELFF
>TRBV19
CASPSTGRSGQPQHF
>TRBV5-8
CASSEAGDEHQPQHF
>TRBV11-2
CASSSLQGREKLFF